One and the same sample provided the 22 T cell receptor beta chains below, sequenced in a study of graft-versus-host responses after intestinal transplantation. Antigen specificity for these receptors is unknown. Only in-frame clones appear in the TCRdb table, and some are missing; sequencing was by immunoSEQ multiplex PCR. The table records more than 90,000 clones, about 92% of them present only once. Sequencing used unstimulated CD8+ T cells sorted from spleen or lymph node cells, obtained before transplant. All receptors come from a human donor who was the organ donor for an intestinal transplant.

The chain has TRBV5-6 and TRBJ1-1; D is unclear. Germline V CDR1 and CDR2: SGHDT, YYEEEE. The CDR3 spans 16 residues. V lost 0 bases to trimming and J lost 0 bases, with 12 bases between them. DNA for the CDR3: TGTGCCAGCAGCTTGGTGCCCGCCCGGATGAACACTGAAGCTTTCTTT. Translated: CASSLVPARMNTEAFF.

The chain employs TRBV19 and TRBJ1-5; no clear D gene. V was trimmed by 5 bases and J by 7 bases, leaving 12 bases between them. CDR3 length: 13 residues. The germline CDR1 and CDR2 sequences are LNHDA and SQIVND (reference sequence). CDR3 nucleotide sequence: TGTGCCAGTAGTCCGGACGAGTGGCAGCCCCAGCATTTT. Amino acids: CASSPDEWQPQHF.

In its sample, this clone was seen a few times. The V and J genes are TRBV11-2 and TRBJ2-7; either TRBD1 or TRBD2 may fit D (5 bases each). This CDR3 is 13 amino acids long. Germline V gene lookup returns CDR1 SGHAT and CDR2 FQNNGV. Trimming cost V 4 bases and J 3 bases, with 10 bases left between them. The CDR3 region is CASSSRGGYEQYF. The CDR3 DNA follows: TGTGCCAGCAGCTCCCGGGGCGGCTACGAGCAGTACTTC.

The gene calls are TRBV11-2 and TRBJ2-1; TRBD1 might be the D (5 bases). The germline gives CDR1 SGHAT, CDR2 FQNNGV. The CDR3 has 14 residues. Trimming cost V 1 base and J 10 bases, with 14 bases left between them. The CDR3 region is CASSLVGANGEQFF. Here the CDR3 DNA reads TGTGCCAGCAGCTTAGTAGGGGCGAATGGGGAGCAGTTCTTC.

The V gene is TRBV6-5, the J gene TRBJ1-1; unclear D gene. This CDR3 is built from 13 residues. The germline CDR1 and CDR2 sequences are MNHEY and SVGAGI. V lost 2 bases, J lost 4 bases, and 8 bases lay in between. Here the CDR3 reads CASSYGWCTEAFF. CDR3 sequence (DNA): TGTGCCAGCAGTTACGGTTGGTGCACTGAAGCTTTCTTT.

CDR3 in amino acids: CASSQLLSGSNYEQYF. As DNA, the CDR3 is TGTGCCAGCAGCCAACTACTTAGCGGGAGCAACTACGAGCAGTACTTC. The chain recombines TRBV4-2 with TRBJ2-7; TRBD2 agrees at 9 bases. Germline V gives CDR1 LGHNA, CDR2 YNFKEQ. The CDR3 totals 16 residues. After removal of 2 bases from V and 3 bases from J, the junction contained 8 bases not matched to a gene.

The V call is TRBV4-1, the J call TRBJ2-7; no clear D. CDR1 is MGHRA, CDR2 YSYEKL, per germline. V lost 0 bases, J lost 0 bases, and 9 bases lay in between. The CDR3 consists of 15 residues. The CDR3 reads CASSQEGRPSYEQYF. DNA for the CDR3: TGCGCCAGCAGCCAAGAAGGCAGGCCCTCCTACGAGCAGTACTTC.

The chain links TRBV30 to TRBJ2-3, with a possible D match to TRBD2 (5 bases). The CDR3 spans 16 residues. Germline V gives CDR1 GTSNPN, CDR2 SVGIG (reference sequence). V was pared by 4 bases and J by 2 bases, with 19 bases between. CDR3 DNA sequence: TGTGCCTGGAATGATGCCATCGGGATTATCACAGATACGCAGTATTTT. It codes for CAWNDAIGIITDTQYF.

The chain recombines TRBV5-6 with TRBJ2-7; D is possibly TRBD2 (5 bases). Trimming shortened V by 6 bases and J by 7 bases, and 11 bases separated the two germline ends. Germline assignment: CDR1 SGHDT and CDR2 YYEEEE. This CDR3 comprises 11 residues. CDR3 DNA sequence: TGTGCCAGCACCCTTGCGGGTGAGCAGTACTTC. Amino acids: CASTLAGEQYF.

The rearrangement uses TRBV29-1 and TRBJ2-7; D may be TRBD2 (5 bases). The V gene's germline CDR1 is SQVTM and CDR2 ANQGSEA. The CDR3 contains 15 residues. V was cut by 3 bases and J by 1 base, with 16 bases left in between. The CDR3 is CSVDGWGDDSYEQYF. CDR3 in DNA: TGCAGCGTTGATGGATGGGGAGATGATTCCTACGAGCAGTACTTC.

The rearrangement joins TRBV19 to TRBJ2-3, with D perhaps TRBD2 (5 bases). Germline CDR1 and CDR2: LNHDA and SQIVND (reference sequence). The CDR3 is 14 amino acids. Trimming left V 1 base short and J 5 bases short, with 10 bases between. The CDR3 DNA sequence: TGTGCCAGTAGTATAGCGACCGGGGAAGATACGCAGTATTTT. Its protein product is CASSIATGEDTQYF.

The genes are TRBV14 and TRBJ2-3, with 8 bases matching TRBD2. The germline V gene has CDR1 SGHDN and CDR2 FVKESK. The CDR3 is made up of 16 amino acids. Losses at the gene ends were 4 bases for V and 4 bases for J; bases not matched to a gene: 10. The DNA of the CDR3 is TGTGCCAGCAGCCGTAGACTAGCGTGGGTGGCAGATACGCAGTATTTT. Its translation: CASSRRLAWVADTQYF.

The count of this clone is one. This chain joins TRBV27 and TRBJ1-3; D ambiguous. This CDR3 has 15 amino acids. V lost 5 bases and J lost 0, with 11 bases in between. Germline V gene lookup returns CDR1 MNHEY and CDR2 SMNVEV (reference sequence). In DNA form, the CDR3 reads TGTGCCAGCAGTCTACAGCCATTCTCTGGAAACACCATATATTTT. Its translation: CASSLQPFSGNTIYF.

The chain recombines TRBV7-9 with TRBJ1-2; 7 bases fit TRBD1. V lost 5 bases, J lost 8 bases, and 17 bases stayed unmatched. CDR1 is SEHNR and CDR2 is FQNEAQ in the germline V gene (reference sequence). There are 16 residues in the CDR3. As DNA, the CDR3 is TGTGCCAGCAGCCTCATCCGACCAGGGGGGTCTTGGGGCTACACCTTC. This encodes CASSLIRPGGSWGYTF.

The J gene is TRBJ1-2, the V gene TRBV27; D possibly corresponds to TRBD1 (6 bases). The CDR3 length is 13 residues. Trimming stripped 10 bases from V and 2 bases from J, with 14 bases between. In germline, CDR1 is MNHEY, CDR2 SMNVEV (reference sequence). CDR3 coding DNA: TGTGCCATACTGACAGGTTTGAACTATGGCTACACCTTC. Its protein is CAILTGLNYGYTF.

The V call is TRBV27, the J call TRBJ2-1, with TRBD2 as a possible D gene (5 bases). The CDR3 contains 14 residues. Per germline, CDR1 MNHEY and CDR2 SMNVEV (reference sequence). Between the trimmed V and J ends, which lost 5 bases and 0 bases, there was a span of 8 bases. This CDR3 is CASSRRGSYNEQFF. CDR3 nucleotides: TGTGCCAGCAGTAGACGGGGCTCCTACAATGAGCAGTTCTTC.

The chain recombines TRBV6-1 with TRBJ2-3; D ambiguous. V shed 6 bases and J shed 5 bases, with 12 bases lying between them. This CDR3 region has 13 residues. CDR1 and CDR2 from the germline V gene are MNHNS and SASEGT. The CDR3 here is CASSLVRRDTQYF. The CDR3 DNA reads as TGTGCCAGCAGCCTTGTAAGGCGAGATACGCAGTATTTT.

This rearrangement joins TRBV4-1 to TRBJ2-3; the D gene is possibly TRBD1 (5 bases). This CDR3 region has 16 residues. Trimming shortened V by 0 bases and J by 5 bases, and 15 bases separated the two germline ends. Germline lookup yields CDR1 MGHRA and CDR2 YSYEKL. The CDR3 loop reads CASSQDRGAEVDTQYF. As DNA, the CDR3 is TGCGCCAGCAGCCAAGATAGGGGTGCGGAAGTAGATACGCAGTATTTT.

This chain links TRBV7-3 with TRBJ2-3; TRBD2 agrees at 10 bases. Germline V CDR1 and CDR2: SGHTA, FQGTGA. The CDR3 consists of 17 residues. After removal of 0 bases from V and 1 base from J, the junction contained 4 bases not matched to a gene. The DNA for the CDR3 is TGTGCCAGCAGCTTAACAGCGGGAGGGCCTGGCACAGATACGCAGTATTTT. This gives the protein CASSLTAGGPGTDTQYF.

This sequence joins TRBV5-5 and TRBJ2-5; D ambiguous. The CDR3 loop spans 14 amino acids. The germline V gene has CDR1 SGHKS and CDR2 YYEKEE (reference sequence). Trimming took 4 bases from V and 0 from J, leaving 10 bases between them. CDR3 coding DNA: TGTGCCAGCAGCGCGACATCGTACCAAGAGACCCAGTACTTC. Its protein is CASSATSYQETQYF.

This clone occurred once. The V gene is TRBV27, the J gene TRBJ2-7; 7 bases are shared with TRBD2. The V gene end was trimmed by 2 bases and the J gene end by 3 bases; junction bases not matched to a gene: 7. The CDR3 has 15 residues. Germline CDR1 is MNHEY and CDR2 is SMNVEV (reference sequence). In DNA, the CDR3 is TGTGCCAGCAGTTTAGTTCCTAGCGGATTCTACGAGCAGTACTTC. Amino acid sequence: CASSLVPSGFYEQYF.

The V and J genes are TRBV7-9 and TRBJ1-2; D is unclear. The CDR3 covers 14 residues. CDR1 is SEHNR and CDR2 is FQNEAQ in the germline V gene (reference sequence). V dropped 1 base and J dropped 6 bases, with 12 bases sitting between them. CDR3 nucleotide sequence: TGTGCCAGCAGCTTAGTTTCGGGGAACAATGGCTACACCTTC. This sequence encodes CASSLVSGNNGYTF. Together with reference TRBV7-9 and TRBJ1-2, the CDR3 gives the full variable domain: DTGVSQNPRHKITKRGQNVTFRCDPISEHNRLYWYRQTLGQGPEFLTYFQNEAQLEKSRLLSDRFSAERPKGSFSTLEIQRTEQGDSAMYLCASSLVSGNNGYTFGSGTRLTVV.